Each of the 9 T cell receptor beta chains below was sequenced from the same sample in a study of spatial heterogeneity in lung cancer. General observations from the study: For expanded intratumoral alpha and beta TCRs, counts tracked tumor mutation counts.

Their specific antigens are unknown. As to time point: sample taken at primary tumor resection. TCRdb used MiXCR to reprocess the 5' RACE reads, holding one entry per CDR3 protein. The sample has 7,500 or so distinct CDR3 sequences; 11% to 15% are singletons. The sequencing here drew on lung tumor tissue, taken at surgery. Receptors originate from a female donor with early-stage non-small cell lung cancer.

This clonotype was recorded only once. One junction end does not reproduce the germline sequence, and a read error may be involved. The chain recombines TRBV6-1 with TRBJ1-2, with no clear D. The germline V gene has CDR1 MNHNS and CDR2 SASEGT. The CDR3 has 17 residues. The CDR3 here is CASSKAPGFNLNYGYTF. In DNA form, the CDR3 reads TGTGCCAGCAGTAAAGCTCCGGGGTTTAACCTTAACTATGGCTACACCTTC.

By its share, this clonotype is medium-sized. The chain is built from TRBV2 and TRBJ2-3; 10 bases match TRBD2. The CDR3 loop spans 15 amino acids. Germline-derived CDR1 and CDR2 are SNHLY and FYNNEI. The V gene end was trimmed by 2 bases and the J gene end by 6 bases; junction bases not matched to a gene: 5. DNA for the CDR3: TGTGCCAGCAGTGAATGGGCTAGCGGGGGTGATACGCAGTATTTT. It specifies CASSEWASGGDTQYF.

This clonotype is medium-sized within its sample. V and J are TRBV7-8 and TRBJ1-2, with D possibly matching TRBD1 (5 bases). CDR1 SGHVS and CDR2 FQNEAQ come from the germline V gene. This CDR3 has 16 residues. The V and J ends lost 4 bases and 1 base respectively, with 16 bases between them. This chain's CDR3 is CASSSGLAPFNYGYTF. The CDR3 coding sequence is TGTGCCAGCAGCTCGGGACTTGCTCCCTTTAACTATGGCTACACCTTC.

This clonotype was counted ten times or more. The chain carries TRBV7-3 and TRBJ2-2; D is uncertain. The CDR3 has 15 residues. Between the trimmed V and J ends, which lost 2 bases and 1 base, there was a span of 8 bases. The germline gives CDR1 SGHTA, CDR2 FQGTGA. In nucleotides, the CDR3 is TGTGCCAGCAGCTTAGGCGTTTTGAACACCGGGGAGCTGTTTTTT. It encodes CASSLGVLNTGELFF. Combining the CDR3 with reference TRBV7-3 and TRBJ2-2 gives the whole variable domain GAGVSQTPSNKVTEKGKYVELRCDPISGHTALYWYRQSLGQGPEFLIYFQGTGAADDSGLPNDRFFAVRPEGSVSTLKIQRTERGDSAVYLCASSLGVLNTGELFFGEGSRLTVL.

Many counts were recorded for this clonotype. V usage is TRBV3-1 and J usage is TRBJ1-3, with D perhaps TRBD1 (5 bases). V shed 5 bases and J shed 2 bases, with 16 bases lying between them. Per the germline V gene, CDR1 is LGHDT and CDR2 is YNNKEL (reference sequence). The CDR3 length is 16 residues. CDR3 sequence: CASSVRIGTPGNTIYF. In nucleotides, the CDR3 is TGTGCCAGCAGCGTACGAATCGGGACGCCTGGAAACACCATATATTTT.

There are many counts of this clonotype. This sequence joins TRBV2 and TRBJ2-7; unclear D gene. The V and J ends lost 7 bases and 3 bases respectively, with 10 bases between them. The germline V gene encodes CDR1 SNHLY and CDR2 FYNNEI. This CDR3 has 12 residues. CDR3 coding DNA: TGTGCCAGCAAACAGCAAAACTACGAGCAGTACTTC. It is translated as CASKQQNYEQYF.

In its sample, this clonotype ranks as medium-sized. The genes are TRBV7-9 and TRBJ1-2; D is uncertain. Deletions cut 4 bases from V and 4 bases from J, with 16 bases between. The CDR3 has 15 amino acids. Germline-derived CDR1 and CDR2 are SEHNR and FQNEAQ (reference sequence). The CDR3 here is CASSSVSPGIYGYTF. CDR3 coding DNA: TGTGCCAGCAGCTCCGTTAGCCCAGGAATCTATGGCTACACCTTC.

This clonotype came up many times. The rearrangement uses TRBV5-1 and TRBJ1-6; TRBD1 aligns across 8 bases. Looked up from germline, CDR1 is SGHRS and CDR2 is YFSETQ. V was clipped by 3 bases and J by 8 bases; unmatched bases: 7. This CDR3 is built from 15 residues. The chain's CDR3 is CASSSEDREDSPLHF. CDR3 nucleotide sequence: TGCGCCAGCAGCTCAGAGGACAGGGAGGATTCACCCCTCCACTTT. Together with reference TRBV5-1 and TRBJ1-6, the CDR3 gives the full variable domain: KAGVTQTPRYLIKTRGQQVTLSCSPISGHRSVSWYQQTPGQGLQFLFEYFSETQRNKGNFPGRFSGRQFSNSRSEMNVSTLELGDSALYLCASSSEDREDSPLHFGNGTRLTVT.

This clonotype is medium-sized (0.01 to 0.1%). The CDR3 DNA reads as TGCAGCGTGGACAGGGGGAATGAGCAGTTCTTC. Its translation: CSVDRGNEQFF. J is TRBJ2-1 and V is TRBV29-1; the match to TRBD1 covers 10 bases. The CDR3 length is 11 residues. Germline values: CDR1 SQVTM, CDR2 ANQGSEA. Unmatched junction bases numbered 0, after V lost 6 bases and J lost 7 bases.